Each of the 30 T cell receptor beta chains below was sequenced from the same sample in a study of blood T cells in healthy people across ages. Then a second PCR, running about 6 to 12 cycles, was carried out with a sample-barcoded 5' primer and a J-beta primer mix. From the 5' RACE reads, TCRdb called clonotypes with MiXCR, one entry per CDR3 protein. Of hundreds of thousands of distinct CDR3 sequences in the sample, over 20% were seen once. The sample consisted of blood. All receptors come from a man aged 65 to 85 in good health.

This clonotype was picked up a small number of times. The chain recombines TRBV7-2 with TRBJ2-6; D is unclear. Trimming left V 3 bases short and J 0 bases short, with 6 bases between. The CDR3 spans 15 residues. Germline CDR1 reads SGHTA; CDR2 reads FQGNSA. CDR3 bases: TGTGCCAGCAGCTTCGATCTCTCTGGGGCCAACGTCCTGACTTTC. Residues: CASSFDLSGANVLTF.

This clonotype was counted only a few times. The chain employs TRBV6-6 and TRBJ2-5; 10 bases line up with TRBD2. With the DNA end fitting TRBJ2-1 better, the J assignment may be wrong. The CDR3 is made up of 14 amino acids. Germline V gene lookup returns CDR1 MNHNY and CDR2 SVGAGI (reference sequence). CDR3 in amino acids: CASRPSGSFYEQFF. Here the CDR3 DNA reads TGTGCCAGCCGCCCTAGCGGGAGCTTCTATGAGCAGTTCTTC.

In regard to this clonotype: This is likely a read error, given that the CDR3 carries no conserved phenylalanine or tryptophan at its end. The genes are TRBV5-1 and TRBJ1-5, with a tentative D call TRBD1 (6 bases). With 0 bases removed from V and 7 bases from J, the gap between germline ends came to 14 bases. Germline CDR1 reads SGHRS; CDR2 reads YFSETQ. CDR3 length: 15 amino acids. Here the CDR3 reads CASSLGDRSIQPQHL. In DNA, the CDR3 is TGCGCCAGCAGCTTGGGTGACAGGAGCATCCAGCCCCAGCATCTT.

Concerning this clonotype: A clone one base away is much larger, so this may be a read error. In nucleotides, the CDR3 is TGTGCCAGCAGTTTAAGCGGGGCTAACACAGATACGCAGTATTTT. It encodes CASSLSGANTDTQYF. The rearrangement uses TRBV28 and TRBJ2-3; 7 bases align to TRBD2. V lost 2 bases, J lost 2 bases, and 4 bases stayed unmatched. The CDR3 extends over 15 amino acids. Per germline, CDR1 MDHEN and CDR2 SYDVKM.

This clonotype was detected many times. The chain recombines TRBV7-2 with TRBJ2-5, with 9 positions matching TRBD1. The CDR3 extends over 13 amino acids. V shed 4 bases and J 5 bases; nucleotides not matched to a gene: 2. Germline CDR1 reads SGHTA; CDR2 reads FQGNSA. CDR3 residues: CASSWGTGETQYF. For the CDR3, the DNA is TGTGCCAGCAGCTGGGGGACAGGGGAGACCCAGTACTTC.

This chain joins TRBV5-1 and TRBJ2-1, with TRBD1 matching 8 bases. The tail of the sequence fits TRBJ2-7 better, so the J call may be wrong. CDR1 and CDR2 from the germline V gene are SGHRS and YFSETQ. The CDR3 sequence is 16 residues long. CDR3 residues: CASSSTGTGLVNEQYF. The CDR3 coding sequence is TGCGCCAGCAGCTCAACCGGGACAGGTCTAGTCAATGAGCAGTACTTC.

This clonotype has just a few counts. This chain links TRBV5-1 with TRBJ2-7; the D is unclear. V shed 1 base and J shed 5 bases, with 13 bases lying between them. Germline assignment: CDR1 SGHRS and CDR2 YFSETQ. CDR3 length: 14 amino acids. CDR3 sequence reads: CASSLIGNADEQYF. In DNA, the CDR3 is TGCGCCAGCAGCTTGATCGGAAATGCCGACGAGCAGTACTTC.

This clonotype has just a few counts. This chain links TRBV2 with TRBJ1-5, with a tentative D call TRBD1 (5 bases). The CDR3 is 16 residues long. Germline V gene sequence: CDR1 SNHLY, CDR2 FYNNEI. V lost 2 bases, J lost 2 bases, and 13 bases lay in between. The CDR3 region is CASSERGDRGNQPQHF. The CDR3 bases are TGTGCCAGCAGTGAAAGGGGTGATAGGGGCAATCAGCCCCAGCATTTT. Full variable domain (outside the CDR3, taken from reference TRBV2 and TRBJ1-5): EPEVTQTPSHQVTQMGQEVILRCVPISNHLYFYWYRQILGQKVEFLVSFYNNEISEKSEIFDDQFSVERPDGSNFTLKIRSTKLEDSAMYFCASSERGDRGNQPQHFGDGTRLSIL.

This sequence joins TRBV20-1 and TRBJ2-5; D may be TRBD2 (6 bases). TRBJ2-1 explains the end of the DNA better; the J call may be wrong. In germline, CDR1 is DFQATT, CDR2 SNEGSKA (reference sequence). The CDR3 consists of 15 residues. As DNA, the CDR3 is TGCAGTGCTAGAGATGGGGTAGCGGACTACAATGAGCAGTTCTTC. Amino acids: CSARDGVADYNEQFF.

The chain combines TRBV27 with TRBJ2-7; D not resolved. Near its end, the DNA agrees better with TRBJ2-5, so the J call may be wrong. CDR1 and CDR2 (germline): MNHEY, SMNVEV (reference sequence). The CDR3 runs to 13 residues. CDR3 in amino acids: CASSFRFQETQYF. The CDR3 DNA is TGTGCCAGCAGTTTTAGATTCCAAGAGACCCAGTACTTC.

The chain links TRBV5-1 to TRBJ2-2; 9 nucleotides line up with TRBD2. This CDR3 has 16 amino acids. Germline-derived CDR1 and CDR2 are SGHRS and YFSETQ. The J segment lost 5 bases and the V segment lost 4 bases, leaving 9 bases of the junction unmatched. CDR3 nucleotide sequence: TGCGCCAGCAGCCAATTAGCGGGGGTGGGTACCGGGGAGCTGTTTTTT. It yields the protein CASSQLAGVGTGELFF.

This chain joins TRBV9 and TRBJ2-3, with a weak D call TRBD2 (7 bases). Trimming took off 3 bases at V and 2 bases at J, with 10 bases between the two ends. The germline CDR1 and CDR2 sequences are SGDLS and YYNGEE. The CDR3 loop spans 14 amino acids. CDR3: CASSEGDYTDTQYF. As DNA, the CDR3 is TGTGCCAGCAGCGAGGGGGACTACACAGATACGCAGTATTTT.

This clonotype showed up just once. The chain has TRBV7-2 and TRBJ2-1; TRBD2 agrees at 12 bases. J was trimmed by 7 bases and V by 1 base; bases with no gene match: 11. Germline assignment: CDR1 SGHTA and CDR2 FQGNSA. The CDR3 has 18 residues. This CDR3 reads CASSLVLLAGGRGNEQFF. The CDR3 DNA reads TGTGCCAGCAGCTTAGTTTTGCTAGCGGGAGGGCGGGGAAATGAGCAGTTCTTC.

This clonotype was seen only a few times. The V call is TRBV9, the J call TRBJ2-5; D is tentatively TRBD1 or TRBD2 (5 bases each). This CDR3 comprises 16 residues. V gave up 4 bases and J gave up 4 bases, with 20 bases separating them. Germline V CDR1 and CDR2: SGDLS, YYNGEE. The CDR3: CASSSRDLGGGETQYF. CDR3 nucleotide sequence: TGTGCCAGCAGCTCCAGGGACCTCGGTGGTGGAGAGACCCAGTACTTC.

The chain uses TRBV29-1 and TRBJ1-1, with D maybe TRBD1 (5 bases). This CDR3 contains 13 residues. Trimming removed 5 bases at V and 1 base at J, with 11 bases between. Germline V lookup: CDR1 SQVTM, CDR2 ANQGSEA. In DNA form, the CDR3 reads TGCAGCGTTTGTAGGGGCTCGAACACTGAAGCTTTCTTT. This gives the protein CSVCRGSNTEAFF.

Details on this clonotype: Being one base from a much bigger clone, this may be a read error. This chain's CDR3 is CASSPDINQPQHF. Written as DNA, the CDR3 is TGTGCCAGCAGCCCGGACATCAATCAGCCCCAGCATTTT. The J gene is TRBJ1-5, the V gene TRBV3-1; D is perhaps TRBD1 (5 bases). The CDR3 has 13 amino acids. Germline values: CDR1 LGHDT, CDR2 YNNKEL (reference sequence). V was clipped by 4 bases and J by 3 bases, with 7 bases between them.

The V call is TRBV20-1, the J call TRBJ2-1; 11 positions match TRBD2. The CDR3 has 16 residues. The germline CDR1 and CDR2 sequences are DFQATT and SNEGSKA (reference sequence). Germline trimming cut 4 bases from V and 3 bases from J; bases unmatched to any gene: 8. This CDR3 reads CSATSLAGGIYNEQFF. CDR3 DNA sequence: TGCAGTGCTACGTCTCTAGCGGGAGGAATCTACAATGAGCAGTTCTTC.

The chain combines TRBV5-1 with TRBJ2-5, with 10 bases lining up with TRBD2. Germline values: CDR1 SGHRS, CDR2 YFSETQ. The CDR3 is 15 amino acids. V gave up 3 bases and J gave up 5 bases; unmatched junction bases: 7. CDR3 coding DNA: TGCGCCAGCAGCTCCCCACTAGCGGGATCGGAGACCCAGTACTTC. Encoded protein: CASSSPLAGSETQYF.

This clonotype turned up a few times. The CDR3 DNA sequence: TGCAGTGCTAGAGTCGGGACAACAGAGACCCAGTACTTC. Its protein product is CSARVGTTETQYF. This sequence joins TRBV20-1 and TRBJ2-5; D might be TRBD1 (6 bases). Trimming pared 1 base from V and 4 bases from J, leaving 10 bases between. The germline CDR1 and CDR2 sequences are DFQATT and SNEGSKA (reference sequence). CDR3 length: 13 amino acids.

The table lists this clonotype with a few counts. The chain links TRBV29-1 to TRBJ2-3; 8 nucleotides line up with TRBD1. Germline loops: CDR1 SQVTM, CDR2 ANQGSEA. This CDR3 region has 14 residues. V was clipped by 4 bases and J by 4 bases; unmatched bases: 7. CDR3: CSVGGQGAPDTQYF. CDR3 DNA sequence: TGCAGCGTTGGGGGGCAGGGGGCTCCAGATACGCAGTATTTT.

In its sample, this clonotype was seen a few times. The rearrangement uses TRBV5-1 and TRBJ1-1; tentatively, D is TRBD1 (6 bases). V shed 0 bases and J shed 5 bases, with 11 bases lying between them. CDR1 is SGHRS and CDR2 is YFSETQ in the germline V gene. The CDR3 consists of 14 residues. CDR3 DNA: TGCGCCAGCAGCTTGGGCACAGGGTATACTGAAGCTTTCTTT. Amino acid sequence: CASSLGTGYTEAFF.

This chain uses TRBV7-9 with TRBJ2-3; 9 bases are a match to TRBD1. With V trimmed by 5 bases and J by 6 bases, 6 bases remained unmatched. The CDR3 sequence is 14 residues long. The V gene's germline CDR1 is SEHNR and CDR2 FQNEAQ (reference sequence). The CDR3 sequence is CASSTDRGMDTQYF. In DNA form, the CDR3 reads TGTGCCAGCAGCACGGACAGGGGAATGGATACGCAGTATTTT.

The chain is built from TRBV6-6 and TRBJ1-1; 7 bases align to TRBD1. Trimming cost V 0 bases and J 4 bases; bases outside gene matches: 5. This CDR3 is built from 15 residues. Germline CDR1 reads MNHNY; CDR2 reads SVGAGI (reference sequence). The CDR3 sequence: CASSYSRGQITEAFF. The CDR3 region has the DNA TGTGCCAGCAGTTACTCGAGGGGACAGATCACTGAAGCTTTCTTT.

This clonotype showed up just a few times. J is TRBJ2-1 and V is TRBV20-1, with 11 bases matching TRBD2. The CDR3 runs to 13 residues. Trimming took 6 bases from V and 7 from J; bases not matched to a gene: 5. Germline CDR1 and CDR2: DFQATT and SNEGSKA (reference sequence). CDR3 in DNA: TGCAGTGCAACTAGCGGGAGAGTGAATGAGCAGTTCTTC. It specifies CSATSGRVNEQFF.

The chain has TRBV4-1 and TRBJ2-1, with 14 bases lining up with TRBD2. With V trimmed by 1 base and J by 7 bases, 6 bases remained unmatched. Germline-derived CDR1 and CDR2 are MGHRA and YSYEKL. The CDR3 covers 17 residues. The DNA for the CDR3 is TGCGCCAGCAGCCAAGTATTGTGGACTAGCGGGAGGAATGAGCAGTTCTTC. It encodes CASSQVLWTSGRNEQFF.

The rearrangement joins TRBV7-2 to TRBJ1-2; unclear D gene. This CDR3 has 14 amino acids. CDR1 SGHTA and CDR2 FQGNSA come from the germline V gene. Between the trimmed V and J ends, which lost 1 base and 4 bases, there was a span of 10 bases. DNA for the CDR3: TGTGCCAGCAGCTTAGACCCAGGCCTCTATGGCTACACCTTC. This translates into CASSLDPGLYGYTF.

This rearrangement joins TRBV6-5 to TRBJ2-1; D gene unclear. CDR3 length: 11 residues. CDR1 MNHEY and CDR2 SVGAGI come from the germline V gene. V dropped 5 bases and J dropped 7 bases, with 6 bases sitting between them. For the CDR3, the DNA is TGTGCCAGCAGTCAATGGAATGAGCAGTTCTTC. It translates to CASSQWNEQFF.

This clonotype occurred a few times. This chain uses TRBV7-2 with TRBJ2-5; 10 bases map to TRBD2. Germline CDR1 SGHTA, CDR2 FQGNSA. V lost 4 bases, J lost 5 bases, and 10 bases stayed unmatched. CDR3 length equals 16 residues. In DNA, the CDR3 is TGTGCCAGCAGCTACGGGACTAGCGTGGATTGGGAGACCCAGTACTTC. Amino acid sequence: CASSYGTSVDWETQYF. Full variable domain (missing parts from reference TRBV7-2 and TRBJ2-5): GAGVSQSPSNKVTEKGKDVELRCDPISGHTALYWYRQSLGQGLEFLIYFQGNSAPDKSGLPSDRFSAERTGGSVSTLTIQRTQQEDSAVYLCASSYGTSVDWETQYFGPGTRLLVL.

The chain carries TRBV10-3 and TRBJ2-7; either TRBD1 or TRBD2 may supply D (6 bases each). There are 13 residues in the CDR3. V lost 6 bases, J lost 6 bases, and 15 bases lay in between. The germline V gene encodes CDR1 ENHRY and CDR2 SYGVKD. Here the CDR3 DNA reads TGTGCCATCAGCTCGGAGGGGGTCGGCGAGCAGTACTTC. Amino acids: CAISSEGVGEQYF.

As for this clonotype: The junction shows a germline mismatch at one end, possibly a read error. This sequence joins TRBV27 and TRBJ1-5, with 7 bases aligning to TRBD1. There are 15 residues in the CDR3. The V gene's germline CDR1 is MNHEY and CDR2 SMNVEV (reference sequence). The CDR3 DNA is TGTGTCAGCAGTTTGTCAGGGGGACCCCATCACCCCCAGCATTTT. It translates to CVSSLSGGPHHPQHF.